These 25 T cell receptor beta chains were all obtained from the same sample, sequenced in a study of siplizumab effects on memory and regulatory T cells. The protocol was immunoSEQ multiplex PCR, while the TCRdb copy is restricted to in-frame clones and leaves out a portion. The sample carries 97,000 or so clones, around nine tenths recorded once. Input material: CD4+ T cells sorted from blood. These receptor sequences come from a human donor in good health.

The chain combines TRBV11-2 with TRBJ2-6, with D perhaps matching TRBD2 (5 bases). The CDR3 is 17 amino acids. Trimming took 0 bases from V and 1 from J, leaving 10 bases between them. Per the germline V gene, CDR1 is SGHAT and CDR2 is FQNNGV. The CDR3 is CASSLDPPGSGANVLTF. CDR3 bases: TGTGCCAGCAGCTTAGATCCCCCGGGATCTGGGGCCAACGTCCTGACTTTC.

The CDR3 is CASTQGYNQPQHF. CDR3 DNA sequence: TGTGCCAGCACACAGGGCTACAATCAGCCCCAGCATTTT. V usage is TRBV19 and J usage is TRBJ1-5; D may be TRBD1 (6 bases). CDR1 is LNHDA, CDR2 SQIVND, per germline (reference sequence). The germline V and J ends were trimmed by 9 bases and 3 bases, with 12 bases remaining between them. There are 13 residues in the CDR3.

The chain recombines TRBV15 with TRBJ1-2; D is unresolved. CDR3 length: 16 amino acids. Trimming removed 0 bases from V and 4 bases from J, with 15 bases in between. Germline V gene lookup returns CDR1 LNHNV and CDR2 YYDKDF (reference sequence). The CDR3 sequence: CATSRDQRKTLYGYTF. CDR3 in DNA: TGTGCCACCAGCAGAGATCAGCGGAAGACCCTCTATGGCTACACCTTC.

V is TRBV28 and J is TRBJ1-6, with a weak D call TRBD1 (6 bases). V was trimmed by 3 bases and J by 13 bases, leaving 25 bases between them. CDR1 is MDHEN, CDR2 SYDVKM, per germline. This CDR3 contains 17 residues. Here the CDR3 reads CASSFGVFVGGQGPLHF. Written as DNA, the CDR3 is TGTGCCAGCAGTTTCGGGGTCTTCGTCGGGGGCCAGGGTCCCCTCCACTTT.

The V call is TRBV6-6, the J call TRBJ2-3; a weak D match, TRBD1 (6 bases). Germline CDR1 MNHNY, CDR2 SVGAGI (reference sequence). V was cut by 0 bases and J by 5 bases, with 15 bases left in between. The CDR3 totals 16 residues. The chain's CDR3 is CASSYSGGHTKDTQYF. The CDR3 bases are TGTGCCAGCAGTTACTCTGGGGGCCACACAAAAGATACGCAGTATTTT.

The gene calls are TRBV7-9 and TRBJ1-1; no clear D gene. There are 16 residues in the CDR3. Trimming took off 0 bases at V and 3 bases at J, with 14 bases between the two ends. Germline values: CDR1 SEHNR, CDR2 FQNEAQ (reference sequence). The CDR3 nucleotides are TGTGCCAGCAGCTTAGCCCGACGGATGGTTGACACTGAAGCTTTCTTT. It translates to CASSLARRMVDTEAFF.

The gene calls are TRBV2 and TRBJ1-1; no firm D call. The V gene's germline CDR1 is SNHLY and CDR2 FYNNEI. V lost 7 bases and J lost 2, with 14 bases in between. The CDR3 spans 14 residues. The CDR3 sequence: CASTQGWANTEAFF. In DNA, the CDR3 is TGTGCCAGCACTCAAGGATGGGCCAACACTGAAGCTTTCTTT.

The chain employs TRBV18 and TRBJ2-1; 7 bases line up with TRBD2. Germline trimming cut 2 bases from V and 4 bases from J; bases unmatched to any gene: 2. Germline CDR1 KGHSH, CDR2 LQKENI. CDR3 length: 14 residues. CDR3 region: CASSPAGVYNEQFF. DNA for the CDR3: TGTGCCAGCTCACCAGCGGGAGTATACAATGAGCAGTTCTTC.

Turning to this clone: The same CDR3 arises from other DNA sequences in this sample as well. This chain uses TRBV28 with TRBJ1-1; D not resolved. V lost 3 bases, J lost 8 bases, and 7 bases lay in between. Germline CDR1 is MDHEN and CDR2 is SYDVKM. This CDR3 region has 11 residues. Here the CDR3 DNA reads TGTGCCAGCAGTTTCTGGGGAGAAGCTTTCTTT. Translation gives CASSFWGEAFF.

The chain carries TRBV19 and TRBJ1-1; D may be TRBD1 (5 bases). In germline, CDR1 is LNHDA, CDR2 SQIVND (reference sequence). V was shortened by 3 bases and J by 7 bases, with 9 bases between the two germline ends. This CDR3 contains 12 residues. CDR3 nucleotides: TGTGCCAGTAGTATCTCGGGGCGTGAAGCTTTCTTT. Protein product: CASSISGREAFF.

V is TRBV11-2 and J is TRBJ2-1; 8 bases are a match to TRBD2. The CDR3 loop spans 13 amino acids. Germline assignment: CDR1 SGHAT and CDR2 FQNNGV. After removal of 5 bases from V and 9 bases from J, the junction contained 6 bases not matched to a gene. In nucleotides, the CDR3 is TGTGCCAGCAGCGGGCTAGCGGGCGGTGAGCAGTTCTTC. Translating gives CASSGLAGGEQFF. The variable domain in full, with the rest retrieved from reference TRBV11-2 and TRBJ2-1, is EAGVAQSPRYKIIEKRQSVAFWCNPISGHATLYWYQQILGQGPKLLIQFQNNGVVDDSQLPKDRFSAERLKGVDSTLKIQPAKLEDSAVYLCASSGLAGGEQFFGPGTRLTVL.

This clone has a single count. The genes are TRBV5-4 and TRBJ1-1; D not certain. This CDR3 is 14 amino acids long. Germline assignment: CDR1 SGHNT and CDR2 YYREEE (reference sequence). V dropped 1 base and J dropped 1 base, with 8 bases sitting between them. The CDR3, as DNA: TGTGCCAGCAGCTTGTCTCGGTCGAACACTGAAGCTTTCTTT. This sequence encodes CASSLSRSNTEAFF.

The chain employs TRBV2 and TRBJ2-7, with 10 bases that match TRBD1. CDR1 SNHLY and CDR2 FYNNEI come from the germline V gene. CDR3 length: 14 residues. Germline trimming cut 6 bases from V and 1 base from J; bases unmatched to any gene: 3. CDR3 DNA sequence: TGTGCCAGCAGCCGGGACAGGGGATCCTACGAGCAGTACTTC. It yields the protein CASSRDRGSYEQYF.

The chain combines TRBV10-3 with TRBJ1-1, with 9 bases that match TRBD1. CDR1 is ENHRY, CDR2 SYGVKD, per germline. This CDR3 is built from 14 residues. After removal of 6 bases from V and 2 bases from J, the junction contained 4 bases not matched to a gene. CDR3 DNA: TGTGCCATCAGCCAGACAGGGGGAAACACTGAAGCTTTCTTT. It yields the protein CAISQTGGNTEAFF.

The chain combines TRBV19 with TRBJ1-5; 10 bases agree with TRBD1. From germline, CDR1 is LNHDA and CDR2 SQIVND (reference sequence). With 5 bases clipped from V and 7 bases from J, the junction kept 5 bases outside the gene matches. CDR3 length: 14 amino acids. CDR3 nucleotides: TGTGCCAGTAGTCAAGGGACAGGGGAACAGCCCCAGCATTTT. It is translated as CASSQGTGEQPQHF. Full variable domain (rest looked up from reference TRBV19 and TRBJ1-5): DGGITQSPKYLFRKEGQNVTLSCEQNLNHDAMYWYRQDPGQGLRLIYYSQIVNDFQKGDIAEGYSVSREKKESFPLTVTSAQKNPTAFYLCASSQGTGEQPQHFGDGTRLSIL.

This chain links TRBV27 with TRBJ2-2, with 15 bases matching TRBD2. The CDR3 is 17 residues long. J lost 6 bases, V lost 8 bases, and 10 bases had no gene match. The germline V gene encodes CDR1 MNHEY and CDR2 SMNVEV (reference sequence). CDR3 amino acids: CASGGLAGGPFAGELFF. The CDR3 region has the DNA TGTGCCAGCGGCGGACTAGCGGGAGGGCCCTTCGCCGGGGAGCTGTTTTTT.

This chain joins TRBV27 and TRBJ1-5; possible D gene TRBD1, 6 bases. The ends were cut back, 0 bases at V and 0 bases at J, with 12 bases in the middle. The CDR3 is 17 amino acids. Germline V gene lookup returns CDR1 MNHEY and CDR2 SMNVEV (reference sequence). CDR3 nucleotide sequence: TGTGCCAGCAGTTTATCGGGGGCCGTCAATAGCAATCAGCCCCAGCATTTT. This sequence encodes CASSLSGAVNSNQPQHF.

The chain has TRBV7-3 and TRBJ2-7; no reliable D call. This CDR3 spans 10 amino acids. CDR1 is SGHTA and CDR2 is FQGTGA in the germline V gene. Trimming took 11 bases from V and 1 from J, leaving 6 bases between them. CDR3 nucleotide sequence: TGTGCCGGGGTTTCCTACGAGCAGTACTTC. This gives the protein CAGVSYEQYF.

J is TRBJ2-1 and V is TRBV14; 8 nucleotides line up with TRBD2. The CDR3 consists of 15 residues. CDR1 is SGHDN and CDR2 is FVKESK in the germline V gene. V lost 1 base and J lost 5; bases outside the gene matches: 4. CDR3 loop: CASSQAGRVHNEQFF. The CDR3 nucleotides read TGTGCCAGCAGCCAAGCCGGGAGGGTTCACAATGAGCAGTTCTTC.

The chain is built from TRBV19 and TRBJ2-2, with D possibly matching TRBD2 (6 bases). The CDR3 is made up of 16 amino acids. Per the germline V gene, CDR1 is LNHDA and CDR2 is SQIVND (reference sequence). The V end was cut by 4 bases, the J end by 4 bases, with 16 bases between. The CDR3: CASSTPTGGSTGELFF. DNA of the CDR3: TGTGCCAGTAGTACCCCCACTGGGGGGTCCACCGGGGAGCTGTTTTTT.

The V gene is TRBV19, the J gene TRBJ1-3, with 8 bases lining up with TRBD1. The CDR3 totals 16 residues. The germline V gene encodes CDR1 LNHDA and CDR2 SQIVND (reference sequence). V was clipped by 5 bases and J by 0 bases; unmatched bases: 6. DNA of the CDR3: TGTGCCAGTAGTTTTGACAGGGGCGACTCTGGAAACACCATATATTTT. Amino acid sequence: CASSFDRGDSGNTIYF. The full variable domain, rest sourced from reference TRBV19 and TRBJ1-3, is DGGITQSPKYLFRKEGQNVTLSCEQNLNHDAMYWYRQDPGQGLRLIYYSQIVNDFQKGDIAEGYSVSREKKESFPLTVTSAQKNPTAFYLCASSFDRGDSGNTIYFGEGSWLTVV.

The chain recombines TRBV7-3 with TRBJ2-5, with a tentative D call TRBD2 (6 bases). The V gene lost 4 bases and the J gene lost 7 bases, with 25 bases spanning the gap. CDR3 length: 17 residues. Germline V CDR1 and CDR2: SGHTA, FQGTGA. CDR3 region: CASSSRPVGSGNGTQYF. The CDR3 DNA reads TGTGCCAGCAGCTCCCGACCCGTCGGTAGCGGAAATGGGACCCAGTACTTC.

The V and J genes are TRBV5-6 and TRBJ1-2; D remains unclear. Germline values: CDR1 SGHDT, CDR2 YYEEEE. The CDR3 contains 11 residues. The V gene lost 6 bases and the J gene lost 14 bases, with 17 bases spanning the gap. CDR3 amino acids: CASTKGSLGTF. CDR3 DNA: TGTGCCAGCACCAAAGGTAGTTTGGGAACCTTC.

The J gene is TRBJ2-7, the V gene TRBV18; D unresolved. The germline gives CDR1 KGHSH, CDR2 LQKENI. The CDR3 loop spans 14 amino acids. Trimming took 0 bases from V and 3 from J, leaving 9 bases between them. Written as DNA, the CDR3 is TGTGCCAGCTCACCACCGTACAGTCACTACGAGCAGTACTTC. Protein: CASSPPYSHYEQYF.

This chain joins TRBV2 and TRBJ2-3, with D possibly being TRBD2 (6 bases). CDR3 length: 17 residues. Trimming stripped 4 bases from V and 0 bases from J, with 17 bases between. Germline V gene data show CDR1 as SNHLY and CDR2 as FYNNEI. The DNA for the CDR3 is TGTGCCAGCAGTGGAGGACTGTTGGGACTTAGCACAGATACGCAGTATTTT. Encoded protein: CASSGGLLGLSTDTQYF.